The T cell receptor (beta chain) under discussion was sequenced for a study of cytomegalovirus exposure and HLA in healthy donors (dated 2017 in TCRdb). A note on the overall study: In an earlier analysis of approximately 640 of the donors, 276 Gb of sequence data and just under 120 million unique TCR beta sequences from roughly 200 million T cells were reported. An early release that covered several hundred HLA-typed donors contained approximately 300 gigabases of sequencing data and 70 million to 100 million unique TCR sequences. Every discovery cohort repertoire had been produced on one sequencing platform. Both class I and class II loci were covered by HLA typing, at four-digit resolution. High-throughput TCR immunosequencing, statistical association of individual TCRs with disease status, and machine learning were combined to predict cytomegalovirus infection status. The study aimed to test whether signatures of past pathogen exposure could be identified by cataloging public T cell receptors. Typing coverage differed by locus: A, B, C, DRB1 and DQB1 were typed in roughly 620-630 donors, DQA1 in 522, DPA1 in some 570, and DPB1 in 472. The T cell repertoires of 666 subjects were profiled by immunosequencing and related to cytomegalovirus serostatus. Because of strong linkage in the cohort, roughly five DR-DQ haplotypes were treated as single units for association and clustering. Along with the roughly 670-subject first cohort, a separate validation cohort of more than 90 different subjects was used. Donor age, sex, ethnicity and CMV serostatus were compiled alongside the repertoire data. An earlier analysis of nearly 600 of the donors applied high-throughput TCR beta sequencing to assess whether each TCR beta V gene segment acted as functional or pseudogenic. To study patterns of TCR occurrence, a later analysis re-analyzed previously published TCR beta repertoires from more than 550 donors and added high-resolution HLA genotyping. Among 398 genotyped donors of the cohort, an average of 235,054 unique TCR beta nucleotide sequences were sequenced per donor, roughly a sixth of them non-productive. Rather than using new phenotypic data, the later analysis identified candidate immune exposures from TCR beta sequences and from how often those sequences occurred across donors. Of the 350 to 450 genotyped donors, less than 90% were placed in the genetic ancestry cluster associated with self-reported Caucasian donors. A later genetic analysis took genome-wide SNP genotypes for about three fifths of the roughly 670 donors and used that subset as a discovery cohort.

The library was generated by the immunoSEQ multiplex PCR assay. For the multiplex PCR, a mixture combining 60 forward primers for TCR Vbeta segments and 13 reverse primers for TCR Jbeta segments was used. The CDR3 region of rearranged TCR beta genes was amplified from genomic DNA by a multiplex PCR assay. The amplified TCR beta libraries were sequenced on the Illumina HiSeq System as 87-base-pair reads. As for the original processing: Across the 600 to 700 repertoires, a later analysis counted around 80 million unique TCR beta chains, 9.5 million to 13 million of which were shared by at least two donors. A nearest-neighbor algorithm error-corrected the raw reads and collapsed the reads into unique sequences, merging closely related sequences to remove PCR and sequencing errors. CDR3 sequences were aligned to IMGT reference sequences to assign V, D and J gene segments. For a sequence to be retained, a match of at least six nucleotides to both a V gene segment and a J gene segment was required. Rearrangements were called productive when the CDR3 lacked stop codons and stayed in frame with V and J; all others were non-productive. CDR3 was defined by IMGT convention, running from the second conserved V-encoded cysteine to the conserved J-encoded phenylalanine. The earlier analysis of about 530 of the donors excluded any sequence lacking an unambiguous match to a single V gene segment. In an earlier analysis of several hundred of the donors, V segments were called functional above 56.7% productive rearrangements and were called segregating when the between-donor standard deviation exceeded 5%. A statistical classification framework was developed to diagnose cytomegalovirus status using the catalog of TCR beta chain sequences. In a later analysis, V and J genes were assigned by comparing TCR nucleotide sequences against IMGT/GENE-DB human TR gene sequences. In a later analysis, CDR3 sequences and most-parsimonious VDJ recombination scenarios were assigned using the TCRdist pipeline. In a later analysis, every TCR beta chain was defined by the combination of its CDR3 amino acid sequence and its V-gene family, and reads without a unique V-gene family were dropped. In a later analysis, 450 to 600 highly shared, low-generation-probability nucleotide sequences were removed to address suspected cross-contamination and a sequencing artifact. In a later analysis, a clonal expansion index was calculated for each public chain from normalized within-repertoire ranks of inferred template counts. In a later analysis, generation probabilities were computed with a VDJ recombination model fitted to out-of-frame rearrangements, and the resulting probabilities were checked against IGoR. In a later analysis, TCR-TCR, TCR-HLA and TCR-CMV co-occurrence was scored with hypergeometric tests, and a repertoire-size bias correction was applied to TCR pairs. To estimate false discovery rates, a later analysis permuted the HLA or CMV assignments 20 times. In a later analysis, co-occurring TCRs were grouped using DBSCAN, and TCRdist sequence similarity was added for clustering within HLA-allele-positive subsets. For co-occurrence clustering, repertoires with fewer than 30,000 or more than 120,000 public chains were excluded, along with roughly 5 repertoires with anomalous nucleotide sharing. TCRdb re-hosts the immuneACCESS table, in-frame sequences only. Its copies lack some clones; in the studies checked, an unresolved V gene accounts for under half of them, and the cause for the rest is not known. V and J calls and clone size are given by that table; D and trimming were obtained from the DNA. This sample lists about 120,000 clones; 65% to 90% were detected once. Of the sample, 3% to 5% falls within the top ten clones.

From the cysteine up to the phenylalanine, the CDR3 has a length of 20 residues. Just CDR3 DNA is preserved here, 60 bases in frame from base 1. The germline V gene (reference sequence) yields MNHEY for CDR1 and SMNVEV for CDR2. After removal of 3 bases from V and 7 bases from J, the junction retains 18 bases not matched to a gene. In total, approximately 610 healthy bone marrow donors made up the cohort. At the time of sampling, all cohort members were nominally healthy, though unrecorded immune exposures were likely present. The donor tested CMV seronegative, placing the donor among the 350 or so seronegative members of the cohort. Every donor gave a peripheral blood sample, and the peripheral blood mononuclear cells from that sample were used for TCR beta sequencing. The Qiagen DNeasy Blood Extraction Kit was used to extract genomic DNA from the blood cell samples. Broader findings and caveats from the paper: According to a later analysis, most CMV-associated TCR beta chains appeared to be HLA-restricted, and the HLA associations seemed to be driven largely by CMV exposure. Broadly in line with IMGT annotations, most TCR beta V segments showed up in productive rearrangements about 87% or about 30% of the time in an earlier analysis of around 550 of the donors. The classifier was reported to diagnose cytomegalovirus status with high specificity and sensitivity in both the original cohort and the validation cohort. In a later analysis, HLA-associated TCR beta chains were found to be more clonally expanded and to have lower generation probabilities than equally common non-associated chains. Three of the identified cytomegalovirus-associated TCR beta chains were confirmed in vitro to be specific for cytomegalovirus antigens. This cohort had only TCR beta chains sequenced, and the lack of alpha or paired-chain data limited which features could be detected. Compared with the roughly 700-donor mean, donors in an Asian-associated ancestry cluster had fewer N-insertions in productive TCRs, according to a later genetic analysis. Presence/absence analyses assumed roughly uniform sequencing depth across donors, an assumption that may not hold. Some IMGT-functional V segments, including TRBV6-2 and TRBV6-3, could not be distinguished by the 87-base-pair reads and were therefore excluded. The sequencing pipeline was judged likely to have produced a cluster of highly shared sequence variants as a technical artifact. V-gene and J-gene trimming of TCR beta chains was associated with a missense DCLRE1C variant in a later genetic analysis, and the association was replicated in an independent cohort. Correlated functional status among segregating V segments might reflect linkage disequilibrium, but an unknown experimental factor could not be ruled out. At a false discovery rate of 0.05, a later analysis linked under 20,000 TCR beta sequences to specific HLA alleles. According to a later analysis, TCR association rates differed among HLA loci, with DRB1 alleles showing the most associated TCRs and HLA-C alleles showing the fewest. A later analysis reported that several top co-occurrence clusters appeared linked to parvovirus B19, influenza, CMV and Epstein-Barr virus. When HLA alleles, especially DR and DQ, strongly co-occurred, attributing TCR associations to individual alleles was difficult. Because some donors lacked HLA typing at each locus, the association tests relied only on the typed subset. Immune exposure information for the cohort was limited to CMV serostatus. A further reported finding was that TCR beta sequences accurately predicted the HLA-A and HLA-B alleles for most subjects in the first cohort. Because counts were too low, around 18 rarely observed V segments, including chromosome 9 orphons, were left out of the earlier analysis of some 640 of the donors. The study gave a list of over 150 TCR beta chains associated with cytomegalovirus. It was suggested by the authors that the approach could potentially be generalized to other disease states and immunological phenotypes. While some public TCRs were present in many individuals, most TCR sequences turned up only very rarely across donors.

The table lists this clone with a count of one. No cognate antigen has been identified for it. No per-base quality is available; no much larger clone lies one base away. Input material: PBMCs. The sequence joins TRBV27 to TRBJ1-4; 12 junctional bases match TRBD1. This receptor was taken from a woman in her 30s in good health and CMV-seronegative. CDR3 sequence: CASSFQRYGDRGRVGEKLFF. The nucleotide sequence is TGTGCCAGCAGTTTCCAAAGGTATGGGGACAGGGGGCGTGTGGGTGAAAAACTGTTTTTT.